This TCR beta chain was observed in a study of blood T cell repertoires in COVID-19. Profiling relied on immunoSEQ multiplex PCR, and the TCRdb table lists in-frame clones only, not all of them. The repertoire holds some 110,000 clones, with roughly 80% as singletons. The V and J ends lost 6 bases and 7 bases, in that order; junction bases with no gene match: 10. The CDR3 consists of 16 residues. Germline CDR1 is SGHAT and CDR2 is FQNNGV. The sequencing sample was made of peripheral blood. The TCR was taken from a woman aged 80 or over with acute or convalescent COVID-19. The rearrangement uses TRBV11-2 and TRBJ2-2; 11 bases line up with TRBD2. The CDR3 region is CASSPIAGGPSGELFF. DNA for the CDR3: TGTGCCAGCAGTCCTATAGCGGGAGGGCCTAGCGGGGAGCTGTTTTTT.